This entry describes one T cell receptor (beta chain). Its antigen is unidentified. The table came from immunoSEQ multiplex PCR; TCRdb's copy has only in-frame clones and leaves some out. This table has about 86,000 clones, 80% to 90% appearing once. This specimen belongs to a study of identifying expanded T cells in peripheral blood. Overall study results and limits: Over about two and four weeks, about 15 and 19 clones changed, versus roughly 1.1 between replicates. Across healthy donors, higher total template counts meant significantly greater roughly 2-week count variance.

During the collection period, no donor immune events like infections were recorded. This CDR3 spans 15 amino acids. Looked up from germline, CDR1 is SGHKS and CDR2 is YYEKEE (reference sequence). V was clipped by 0 bases and J by 4 bases, with 8 bases between them. V gene TRBV5-5 combines with J gene TRBJ1-6, with D possibly TRBD1 on 6 matching bases. The sequencing input was blood. The TCR was taken from a person aged 18-70 years in good health. This CDR3 is CASSLVGQYNSPLHF. In DNA form, the CDR3 reads TGTGCCAGCAGCTTGGTCGGACAGTATAATTCACCCCTCCACTTT. The whole variable domain, filled in from reference TRBV5-5 and TRBJ1-6, reads DAGVTQSPTHLIKTRGQQVTLRCSPISGHKSVSWYQQVLGQGPQFIFQYYEKEERGRGNFPDRFSARQFPNYSSELNVNALLLGDSALYLCASSLVGQYNSPLHFGNGTRLTVT.